Below are 5 T cell receptor beta chains sequenced from a single sample in a study of regulatory T cells. Study-level results: Hydrophobic residues at CDR3 positions 6 and 7 were enriched in conventional CD4+ T cells of CD3G-deficient patients.

Antigen specificity for these receptors is unknown. The primer mix had 52 TRBV and 13 TRBJ primers. The assay was immunoSEQ multiplex PCR, and TCRdb's table has in-frame clones only and misses some. The sample lists tens of thousands of clones, around nine tenths occurring once. The sample taken for sequencing was conventional CD4+ T cells sorted from blood. Receptors were obtained from a child aged 10-17 years with CD3G deficiency.

The gene calls are TRBV19 and TRBJ2-3, with TRBD2 matching 9 bases. Germline V gives CDR1 LNHDA, CDR2 SQIVND (reference sequence). This CDR3 is built from 16 residues. Unmatched junction bases numbered 5, after V lost 3 bases and J lost 1 base. CDR3 nucleotide sequence: TGTGCCAGTAGTATGTCGGCTAGCGGGGGCACAGATACGCAGTATTTT. The encoded protein is CASSMSASGGTDTQYF.

The chain joins TRBV27 to TRBJ2-2; 7 bases are a match to TRBD1. V shed 4 bases and J 2 bases; nucleotides not matched to a gene: 4. The CDR3 runs to 15 residues. The germline V gene has CDR1 MNHEY and CDR2 SMNVEV (reference sequence). The CDR3 DNA reads as TGTGCCAGCAGTTCGGGACAGACCAACACCGGGGAGCTGTTTTTT. Protein product: CASSSGQTNTGELFF.

The chain has TRBV7-9 and TRBJ2-1; D tentatively fits TRBD1 or TRBD2 (7 bases each). The CDR3 contains 17 residues. Trimming stripped 3 bases from V and 10 bases from J, with 25 bases between. Germline V gene lookup returns CDR1 SEHNR and CDR2 FQNEAQ (reference sequence). Here the CDR3 DNA reads TGTGCCAGCAGCTTGTTCCGTGTGGGAGGGGGCTCTGGGGAGCAGTTCTTC. Its protein product is CASSLFRVGGGSGEQFF.

The count of this clone is one. This chain links TRBV18 with TRBJ2-6, with D unresolved. This CDR3 is built from 16 residues. Germline lookup yields CDR1 KGHSH and CDR2 LQKENI. Trimming cost V 3 bases and J 0 bases, with 9 bases left between them. DNA for the CDR3: TGTGCCAGCTCACCTAATCAGCGCTCTGGGGCCAACGTCCTGACTTTC. Translation: CASSPNQRSGANVLTF.

The chain combines TRBV28 with TRBJ2-7; D gene unclear. This CDR3 has 14 residues. V gave up 1 base and J gave up 5 bases, with 12 bases separating them. Germline V lookup: CDR1 MDHEN, CDR2 SYDVKM. CDR3 loop: CASSLSGEYDEQYF. The CDR3 region has the DNA TGTGCCAGCAGTTTATCCGGCGAGTACGACGAGCAGTACTTC.